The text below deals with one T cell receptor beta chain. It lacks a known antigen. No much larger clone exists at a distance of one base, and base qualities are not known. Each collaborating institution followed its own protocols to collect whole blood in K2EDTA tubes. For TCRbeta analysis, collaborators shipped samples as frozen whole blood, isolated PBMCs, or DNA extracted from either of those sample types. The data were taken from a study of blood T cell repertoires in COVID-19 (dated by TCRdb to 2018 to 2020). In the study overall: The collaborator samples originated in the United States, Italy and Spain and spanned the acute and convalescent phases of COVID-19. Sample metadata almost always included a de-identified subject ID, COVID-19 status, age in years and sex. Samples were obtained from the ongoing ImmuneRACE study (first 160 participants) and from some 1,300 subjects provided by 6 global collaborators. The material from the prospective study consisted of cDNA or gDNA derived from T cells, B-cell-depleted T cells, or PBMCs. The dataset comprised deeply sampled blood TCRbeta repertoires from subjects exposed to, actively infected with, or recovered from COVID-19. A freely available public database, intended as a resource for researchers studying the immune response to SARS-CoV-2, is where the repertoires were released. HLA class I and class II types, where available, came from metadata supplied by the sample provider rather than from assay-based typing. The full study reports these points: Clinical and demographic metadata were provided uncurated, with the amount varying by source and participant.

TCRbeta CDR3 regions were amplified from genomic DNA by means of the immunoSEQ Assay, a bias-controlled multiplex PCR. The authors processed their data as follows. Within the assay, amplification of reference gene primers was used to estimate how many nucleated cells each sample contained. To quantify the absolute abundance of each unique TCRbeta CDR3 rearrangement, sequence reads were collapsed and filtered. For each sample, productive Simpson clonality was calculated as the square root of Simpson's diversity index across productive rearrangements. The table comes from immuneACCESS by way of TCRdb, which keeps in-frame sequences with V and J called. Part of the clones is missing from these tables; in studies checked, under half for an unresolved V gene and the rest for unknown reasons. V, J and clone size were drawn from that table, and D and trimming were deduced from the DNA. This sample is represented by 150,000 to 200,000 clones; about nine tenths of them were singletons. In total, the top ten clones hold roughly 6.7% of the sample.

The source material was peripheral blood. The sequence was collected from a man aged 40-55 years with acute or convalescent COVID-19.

The CDR3 loop reads CASSLGIQGVRQETQYF. The sequenced DNA: TGTGCCAGCAGTTTAGGGATACAGGGGGTGAGGCAAGAGACCCAGTACTTC. The rearrangement joined TRBV28 to TRBJ2-5, and 8 bases in between align with TRBD1. Measured from the cysteine to the phenylalanine, the CDR3 is 17 residues long. Only CDR3 DNA is held: 51 bases, read in frame from base 1. V loses 2 bases at its end and J loses 2 bases; junction bases beyond the gene matches: 10. CDR1 and CDR2, per the germline V gene, are MDHEN and SYDVKM.